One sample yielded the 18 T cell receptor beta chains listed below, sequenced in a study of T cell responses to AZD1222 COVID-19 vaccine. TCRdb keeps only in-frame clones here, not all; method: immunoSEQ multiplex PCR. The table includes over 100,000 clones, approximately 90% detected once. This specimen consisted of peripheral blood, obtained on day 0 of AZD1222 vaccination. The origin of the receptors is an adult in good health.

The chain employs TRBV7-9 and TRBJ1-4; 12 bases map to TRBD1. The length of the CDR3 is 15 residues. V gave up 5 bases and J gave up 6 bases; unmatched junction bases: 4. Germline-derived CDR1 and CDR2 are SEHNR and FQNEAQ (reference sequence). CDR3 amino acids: CASSGGTGGDEKLFF. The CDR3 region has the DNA TGTGCCAGCAGCGGAGGGACAGGGGGCGATGAAAAACTGTTTTTT.

The CDR3: CASTMTGITYNSPLHF. DNA for the CDR3: TGTGCCAGTACCATGACGGGTATTACCTATAATTCACCCCTCCACTTT. The V call is TRBV19, the J call TRBJ1-6; D unresolved. V was trimmed by 7 bases and J by 2 bases, leaving 15 bases between them. Germline values: CDR1 LNHDA, CDR2 SQIVND (reference sequence). This CDR3 comprises 16 residues.

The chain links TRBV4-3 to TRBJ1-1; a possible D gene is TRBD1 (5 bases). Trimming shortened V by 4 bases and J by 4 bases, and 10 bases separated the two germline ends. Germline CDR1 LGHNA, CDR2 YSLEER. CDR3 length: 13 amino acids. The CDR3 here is CASSRVGVTEAFF. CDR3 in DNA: TGCGCCAGCAGCCGCGTAGGGGTCACTGAAGCTTTCTTT.

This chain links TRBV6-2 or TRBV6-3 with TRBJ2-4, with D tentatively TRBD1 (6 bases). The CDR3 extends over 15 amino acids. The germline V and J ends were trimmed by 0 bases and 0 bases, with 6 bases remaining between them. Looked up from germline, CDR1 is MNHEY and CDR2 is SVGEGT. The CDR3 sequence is CASSYSDRAKNIQYF. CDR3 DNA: TGTGCCAGCAGTTACTCGGACAGAGCCAAAAACATTCAGTACTTC.

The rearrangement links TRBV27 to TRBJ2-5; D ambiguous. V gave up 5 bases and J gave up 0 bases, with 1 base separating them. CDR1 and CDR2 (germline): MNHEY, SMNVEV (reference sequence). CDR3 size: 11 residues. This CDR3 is CASSHQETQYF. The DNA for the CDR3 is TGTGCCAGCAGTCACCAAGAGACCCAGTACTTC.

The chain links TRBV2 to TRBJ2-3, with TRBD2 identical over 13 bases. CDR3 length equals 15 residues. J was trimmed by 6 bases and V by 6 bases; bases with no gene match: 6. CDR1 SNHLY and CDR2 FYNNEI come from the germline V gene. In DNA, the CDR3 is TGTGCCAGCAGGGGGGGACTAGCGGGGTATGATACGCAGTATTTT. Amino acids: CASRGGLAGYDTQYF.

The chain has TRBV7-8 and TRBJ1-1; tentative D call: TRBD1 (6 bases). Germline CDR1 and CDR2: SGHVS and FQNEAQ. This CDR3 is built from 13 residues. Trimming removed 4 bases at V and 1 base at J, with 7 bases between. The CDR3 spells CASSWTENTEAFF. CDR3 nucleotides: TGTGCCAGCAGCTGGACAGAGAACACTGAAGCTTTCTTT. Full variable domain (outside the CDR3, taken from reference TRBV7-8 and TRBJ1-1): GAGVSQSPRYKVAKRGQDVALRCDPISGHVSLFWYQQALGQGPEFLTYFQNEAQLDKSGLPSDRFFAERPEGSVSTLKIQRTQQEDSAVYLCASSWTENTEAFFGQGTRLTVV.

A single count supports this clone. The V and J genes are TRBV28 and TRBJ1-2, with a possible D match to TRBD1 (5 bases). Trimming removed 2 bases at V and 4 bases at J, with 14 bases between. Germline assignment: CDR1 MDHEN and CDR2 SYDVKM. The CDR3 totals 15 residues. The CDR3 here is CASSLGAEAIYGYTF. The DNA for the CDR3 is TGTGCCAGCAGTTTAGGGGCAGAGGCCATCTATGGCTACACCTTC.

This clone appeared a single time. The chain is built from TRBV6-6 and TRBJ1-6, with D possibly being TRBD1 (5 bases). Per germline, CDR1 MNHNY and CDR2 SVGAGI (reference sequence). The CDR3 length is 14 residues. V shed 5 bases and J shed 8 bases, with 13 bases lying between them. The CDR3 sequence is CASSRGGSDSPLHF. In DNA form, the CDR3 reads TGTGCCAGCAGTCGGGGGGGAAGCGATTCACCCCTCCACTTT.

The CDR3 spells CASSQDLAGGPFNEQFF. The DNA for the CDR3 is TGTGCCAGCAGCCAAGACCTAGCGGGGGGGCCATTCAATGAGCAGTTCTTC. The rearrangement uses TRBV3-1 (or the pseudogene TRBV3-2) and TRBJ2-1; 12 positions match TRBD2. Germline-derived CDR1 and CDR2 are LGHDT and YNNKEL (reference sequence). The CDR3 contains 17 residues. The junction had 6 bases not matched to a gene; V was cut back by 0 bases and J by 6 bases.

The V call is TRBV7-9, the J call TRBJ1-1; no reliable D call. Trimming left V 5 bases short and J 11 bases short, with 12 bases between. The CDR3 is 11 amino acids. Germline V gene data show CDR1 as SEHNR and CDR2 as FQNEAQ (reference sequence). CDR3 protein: CASSPALGAFF. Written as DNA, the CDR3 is TGTGCCAGCAGCCCCGCGCTGGGGGCTTTCTTT.

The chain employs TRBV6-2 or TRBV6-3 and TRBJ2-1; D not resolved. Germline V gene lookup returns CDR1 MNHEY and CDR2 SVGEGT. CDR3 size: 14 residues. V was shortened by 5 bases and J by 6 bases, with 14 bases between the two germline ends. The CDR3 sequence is CASSPRGHPNEQFF. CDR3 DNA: TGTGCCAGCAGTCCCCGCGGCCACCCCAATGAGCAGTTCTTC.

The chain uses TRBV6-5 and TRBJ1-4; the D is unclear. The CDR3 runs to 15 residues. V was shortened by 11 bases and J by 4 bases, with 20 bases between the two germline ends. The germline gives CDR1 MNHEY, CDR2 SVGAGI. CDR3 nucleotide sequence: TGTGCCTCACAGACGCGGGGAGGGCATAATGAAAAACTGTTTTTT. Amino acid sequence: CASQTRGGHNEKLFF.

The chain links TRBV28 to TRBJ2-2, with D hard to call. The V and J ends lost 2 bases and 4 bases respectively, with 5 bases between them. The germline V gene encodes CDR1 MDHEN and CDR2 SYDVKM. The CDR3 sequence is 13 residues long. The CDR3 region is CASSLQITGELFF. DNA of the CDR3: TGTGCCAGCAGTTTACAGATCACCGGGGAGCTGTTTTTT.

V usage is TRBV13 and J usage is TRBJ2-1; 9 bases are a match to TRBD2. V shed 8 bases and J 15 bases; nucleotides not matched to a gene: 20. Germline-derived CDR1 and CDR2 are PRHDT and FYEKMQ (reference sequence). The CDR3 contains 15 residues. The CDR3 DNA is TGTGCCAGCGGGCCGAGGGGCGGGGGGGCCGAATTGATGTTCTTC. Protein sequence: CASGPRGGGAELMFF.

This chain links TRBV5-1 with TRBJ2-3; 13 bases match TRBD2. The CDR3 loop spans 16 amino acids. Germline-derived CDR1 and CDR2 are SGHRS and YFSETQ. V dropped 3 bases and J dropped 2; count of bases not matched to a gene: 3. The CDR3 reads CASSSGTSGVTDTQYF. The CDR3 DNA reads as TGCGCCAGCAGCTCAGGGACTAGCGGGGTCACAGATACGCAGTATTTT.

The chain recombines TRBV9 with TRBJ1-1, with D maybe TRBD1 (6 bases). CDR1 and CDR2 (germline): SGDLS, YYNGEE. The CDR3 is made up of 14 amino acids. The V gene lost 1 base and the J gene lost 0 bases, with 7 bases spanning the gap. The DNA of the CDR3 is TGTGCCAGCAGCGTAAGGGGGGTGAACACTGAAGCTTTCTTT. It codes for CASSVRGVNTEAFF. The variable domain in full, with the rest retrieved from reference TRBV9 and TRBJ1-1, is DSGVTQTPKHLITATGQRVTLRCSPRSGDLSVYWYQQSLDQGLQFLIQYYNGEERAKGNILERFSAQQFPDLHSELNLSSLELGDSALYFCASSVRGVNTEAFFGQGTRLTVV.

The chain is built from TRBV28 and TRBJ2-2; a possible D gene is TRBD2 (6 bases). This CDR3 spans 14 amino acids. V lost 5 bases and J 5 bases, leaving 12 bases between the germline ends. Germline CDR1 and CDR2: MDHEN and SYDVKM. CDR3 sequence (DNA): TGTGCCAGCAGTCGGGACTTAAAAACCGGGGAGCTGTTTTTT. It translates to CASSRDLKTGELFF.